One and the same sample provided the 6 T cell receptor beta chains below, sequenced in a study of T cells in Graves' hyperthyroidism and ophthalmopathy. Amplification of TCR beta CDR3 regions used RNA as the template. When the TCR CDR3 underwent first-round RT-PCR, the HTBI primer set was used. TCRdb redid the calling of the multiplex PCR reads with MiXCR, one entry per CDR3 protein. The sample records around 700,000 distinct CDR3 sequences, roughly 32% being singletons. Sequenced input: blood. These receptors were obtained from a woman in her forties with Graves' hyperthyroidism.

The chain recombines TRBV4-3 with TRBJ2-7, with D perhaps matching TRBD1 (5 bases). CDR1 is LGHNA, CDR2 YSLEER, per germline. V was shortened by 0 bases and J by 3 bases, with 12 bases between the two germline ends. This CDR3 contains 15 residues. CDR3 nucleotides: TGCGCCAGCAGCCAAGATAGGGCAGGGCTCTACGAGCAGTACTTC. Translated, it gives CASSQDRAGLYEQYF.

The count of this clonotype is one. This chain joins TRBV20-1 and TRBJ2-5; 8 nucleotides match TRBD1. Losses at the gene ends were 7 bases for V and 5 bases for J; bases not matched to a gene: 6. Germline V gene data show CDR1 as DFQATT and CDR2 as SNEGSKA (reference sequence). The CDR3 covers 12 residues. CDR3 loop: CSGQGARETQYF. Written as DNA, the CDR3 is TGCAGTGGTCAGGGGGCGCGGGAGACCCAGTACTTC.

The chain uses TRBV5-1 and TRBJ2-7; D ambiguous. The end of the DNA fits TRBJ2-1 better, so the J call may be wrong. This CDR3 has 13 amino acids. CDR1 SGHRS and CDR2 YFSETQ come from the germline V gene. CDR3 sequence: CASSSPNWNEQFF. The CDR3 DNA sequence: TGCGCCAGCAGCTCGCCTAACTGGAATGAGCAGTTCTTC.

This clonotype occurred a few times. The chain is built from TRBV7-9 and TRBJ1-2; weak D call: TRBD1 (6 bases). Germline values: CDR1 SEHNR, CDR2 FQNEAQ (reference sequence). CDR3 length: 15 residues. V was clipped by 4 bases and J by 0 bases, with 12 bases between them. The CDR3 coding sequence is TGTGCCAGCAGCTCCCCAGGGGTCCCTAACTATGGCTACACCTTC. Translating gives CASSSPGVPNYGYTF.

A word on this clonotype: This CDR3 is missing its conserved last phenylalanine or tryptophan, likely due to a read error. Because the CDR3's place on the DNA is in doubt, the DNA is left out and the CDR3 is given as listed by TCRdb. V is TRBV20-1 and J is TRBJ1-6; the table's D call, TRBD1, was not checked against the DNA. Ends included, the CDR3 has 11 residues. Germline V lookup: CDR1 DFQATT, CDR2 SNEGSKA (reference sequence). The CDR3 region is CSARDLEGHHY.

Regarding this clonotype: This may come from a read error, since a much larger clone is one base off. This sequence joins TRBV7-2 and TRBJ2-6; no reliable D call. The CDR3 runs to 15 residues. Germline CDR1 and CDR2: SGHTA and FQGNSA. The CDR3 DNA sequence: TGTGTCAGCAGCTTAGATGCCTCTGGGGCCAACGTCCTGACTTTC. This gives the protein CVSSLDASGANVLTF.